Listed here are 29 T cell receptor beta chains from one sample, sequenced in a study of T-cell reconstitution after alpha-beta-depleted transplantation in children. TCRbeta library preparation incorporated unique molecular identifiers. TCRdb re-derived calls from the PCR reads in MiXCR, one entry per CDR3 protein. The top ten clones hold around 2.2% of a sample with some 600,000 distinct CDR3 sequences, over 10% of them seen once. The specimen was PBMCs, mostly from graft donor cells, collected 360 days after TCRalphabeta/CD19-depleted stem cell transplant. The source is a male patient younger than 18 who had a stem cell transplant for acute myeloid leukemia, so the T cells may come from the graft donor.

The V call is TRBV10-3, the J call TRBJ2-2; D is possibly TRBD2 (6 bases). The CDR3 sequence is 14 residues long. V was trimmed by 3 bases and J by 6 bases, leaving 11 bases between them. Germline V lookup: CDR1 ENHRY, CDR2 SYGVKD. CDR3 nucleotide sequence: TGTGCCATCAGTGACCCGACTAGTTCCGGGGAGCTGTTTTTT. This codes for CAISDPTSSGELFF.

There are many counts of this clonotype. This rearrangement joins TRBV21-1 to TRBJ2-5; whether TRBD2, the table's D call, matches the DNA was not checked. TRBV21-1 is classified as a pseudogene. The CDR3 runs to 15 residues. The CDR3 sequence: CASSSLAGFQETQYF. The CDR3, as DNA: TGTGCCAGCAGCAGCCTAGCGGGATTTCAAGAGACCCAGTACTTC.

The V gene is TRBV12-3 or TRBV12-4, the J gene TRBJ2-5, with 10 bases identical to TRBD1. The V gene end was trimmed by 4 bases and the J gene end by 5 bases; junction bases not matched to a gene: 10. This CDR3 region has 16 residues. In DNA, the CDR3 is TGTGCCAGCAGTTCACTCCTGACAGGGGGCGGCGAGACCCAGTACTTC. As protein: CASSSLLTGGGETQYF.

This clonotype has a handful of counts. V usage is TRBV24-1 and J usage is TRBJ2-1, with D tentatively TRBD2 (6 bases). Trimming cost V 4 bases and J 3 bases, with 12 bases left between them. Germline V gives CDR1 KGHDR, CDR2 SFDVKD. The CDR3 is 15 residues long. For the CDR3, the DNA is TGTGCCACCAGTGACCCCGGGACTTACTACAATGAGCAGTTCTTC. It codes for CATSDPGTYYNEQFF.

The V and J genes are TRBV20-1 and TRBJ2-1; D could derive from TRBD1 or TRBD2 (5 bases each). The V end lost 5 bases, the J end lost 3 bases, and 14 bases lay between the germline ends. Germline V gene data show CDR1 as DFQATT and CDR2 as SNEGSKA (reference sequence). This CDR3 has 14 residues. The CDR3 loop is CSASRDGHYNEQFF. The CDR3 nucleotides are TGCAGTGCTTCCCGGGACGGACACTACAATGAGCAGTTCTTC.

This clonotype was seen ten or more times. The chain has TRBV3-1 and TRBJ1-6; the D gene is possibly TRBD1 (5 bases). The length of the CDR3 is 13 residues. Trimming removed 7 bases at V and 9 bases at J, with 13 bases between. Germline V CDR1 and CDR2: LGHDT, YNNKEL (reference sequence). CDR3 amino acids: CASTPTGISPLHF. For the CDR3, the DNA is TGTGCCAGCACCCCAACAGGAATTTCACCCCTCCACTTT.

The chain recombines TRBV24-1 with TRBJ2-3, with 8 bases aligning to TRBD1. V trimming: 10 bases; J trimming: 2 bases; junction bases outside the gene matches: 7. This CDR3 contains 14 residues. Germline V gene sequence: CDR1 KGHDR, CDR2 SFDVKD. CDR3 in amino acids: CATQGAPDTDTQYF. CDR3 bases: TGTGCCACTCAGGGGGCTCCCGACACAGATACGCAGTATTTT.

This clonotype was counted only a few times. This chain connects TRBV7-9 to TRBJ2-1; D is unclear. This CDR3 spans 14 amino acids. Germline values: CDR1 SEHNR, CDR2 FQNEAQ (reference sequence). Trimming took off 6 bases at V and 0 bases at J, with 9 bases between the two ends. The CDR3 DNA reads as TGTGCCAGCAGAGAGGTGTTCTCCTACAATGAGCAGTTCTTC. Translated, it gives CASREVFSYNEQFF.

Here the CDR3 DNA reads TGTGCCAGCAGTTTATGGCCAGGGGGAGAGACCCAGTACTTC. Residues: CASSLWPGGETQYF. V and J are TRBV27 and TRBJ2-5, with 7 positions matching TRBD1. This CDR3 contains 14 residues. Trimming removed 1 base from V and 4 bases from J; junction bases left unmatched: 3. CDR1 and CDR2 (germline): MNHEY, SMNVEV (reference sequence).

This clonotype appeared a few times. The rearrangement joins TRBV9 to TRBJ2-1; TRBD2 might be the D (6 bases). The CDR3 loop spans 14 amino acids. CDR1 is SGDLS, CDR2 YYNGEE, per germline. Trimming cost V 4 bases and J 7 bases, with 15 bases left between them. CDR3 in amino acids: CASSSGTSENEQFF. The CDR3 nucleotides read TGTGCCAGCAGCTCCGGGACTTCGGAGAATGAGCAGTTCTTC.

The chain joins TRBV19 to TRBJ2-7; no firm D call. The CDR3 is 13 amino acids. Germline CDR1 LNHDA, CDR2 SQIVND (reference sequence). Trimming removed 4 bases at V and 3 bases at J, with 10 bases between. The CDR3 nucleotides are TGTGCCAGTAGTAGCTTTCTATACTACGAGCAGTACTTC. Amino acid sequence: CASSSFLYYEQYF.

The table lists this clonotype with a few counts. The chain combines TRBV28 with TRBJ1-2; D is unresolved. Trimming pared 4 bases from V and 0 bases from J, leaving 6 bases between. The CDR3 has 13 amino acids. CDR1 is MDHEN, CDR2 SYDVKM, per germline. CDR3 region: CASSYSPNYGYTF. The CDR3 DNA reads TGTGCCAGCAGTTACTCCCCTAACTATGGCTACACCTTC.

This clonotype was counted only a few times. The CDR3 region has the DNA TGTGCCACCAGTGCTAGCGGGCTGTACCAAGAGACCCAGTACTTC. Protein sequence: CATSASGLYQETQYF. This chain connects TRBV24-1 to TRBJ2-5; 8 nucleotides match TRBD2. V shed 5 bases and J 0 bases; nucleotides not matched to a gene: 4. The CDR3 spans 15 residues. Germline V gives CDR1 KGHDR, CDR2 SFDVKD.

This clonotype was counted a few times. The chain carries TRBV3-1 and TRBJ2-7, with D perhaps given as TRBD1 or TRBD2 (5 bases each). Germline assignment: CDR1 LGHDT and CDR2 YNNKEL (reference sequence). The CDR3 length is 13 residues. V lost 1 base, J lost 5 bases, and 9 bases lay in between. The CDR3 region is CASSQGGIHEQYF. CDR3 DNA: TGTGCCAGCAGCCAAGGGGGGATACACGAGCAGTACTTC.

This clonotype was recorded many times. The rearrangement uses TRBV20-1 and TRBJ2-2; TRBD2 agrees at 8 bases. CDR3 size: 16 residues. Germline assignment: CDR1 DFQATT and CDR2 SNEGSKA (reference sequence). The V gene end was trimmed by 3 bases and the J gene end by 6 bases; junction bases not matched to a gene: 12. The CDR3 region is CSARRSGSLRPGELFF. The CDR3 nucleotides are TGCAGTGCTAGGAGAAGCGGGAGTTTAAGACCCGGGGAGCTGTTTTTT.

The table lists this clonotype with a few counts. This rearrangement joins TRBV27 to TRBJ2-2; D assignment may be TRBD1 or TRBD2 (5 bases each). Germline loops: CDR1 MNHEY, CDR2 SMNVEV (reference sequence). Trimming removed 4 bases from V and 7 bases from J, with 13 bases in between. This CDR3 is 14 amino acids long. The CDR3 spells CASSSGYGIGELFF. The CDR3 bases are TGTGCCAGCAGTTCAGGGTACGGGATCGGGGAGCTGTTTTTT.

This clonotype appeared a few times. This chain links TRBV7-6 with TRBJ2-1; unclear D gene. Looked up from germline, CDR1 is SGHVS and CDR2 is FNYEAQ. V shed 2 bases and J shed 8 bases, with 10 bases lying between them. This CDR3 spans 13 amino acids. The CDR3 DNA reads TGTGCCAGCAGCTTATATTACGGATATGAGCAGTTCTTC. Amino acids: CASSLYYGYEQFF. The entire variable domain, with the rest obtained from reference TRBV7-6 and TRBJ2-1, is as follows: GAGVSQSPRYKVTKRGQDVALRCDPISGHVSLYWYRQALGQGPEFLTYFNYEAQQDKSGLPNDRFSAERPEGSISTLTIQRTEQRDSAMYRCASSLYYGYEQFFGPGTRLTVL.

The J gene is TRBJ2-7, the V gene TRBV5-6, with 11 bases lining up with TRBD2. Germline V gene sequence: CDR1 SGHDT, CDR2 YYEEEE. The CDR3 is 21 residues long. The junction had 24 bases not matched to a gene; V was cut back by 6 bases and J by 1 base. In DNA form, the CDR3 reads TGTGCCAGCACCAGGTCAGGGCCATTTCCGGCTAGCGGGAGGTTATCCTACGAGCAGTACTTC. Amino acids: CASTRSGPFPASGRLSYEQYF.

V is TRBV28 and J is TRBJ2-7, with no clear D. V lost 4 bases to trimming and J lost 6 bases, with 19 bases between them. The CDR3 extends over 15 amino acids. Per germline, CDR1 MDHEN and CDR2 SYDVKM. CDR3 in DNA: TGTGCCAGCAGTTCATCTGGGTGGGCTAGTTCCGAGCAGTACTTC. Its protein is CASSSSGWASSEQYF.

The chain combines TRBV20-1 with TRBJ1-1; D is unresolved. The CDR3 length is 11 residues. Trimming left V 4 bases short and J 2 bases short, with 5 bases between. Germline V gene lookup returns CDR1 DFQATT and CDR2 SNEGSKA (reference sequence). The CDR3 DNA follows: TGCAGTGCTAACGATAACACTGAAGCTTTCTTT. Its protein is CSANDNTEAFF.

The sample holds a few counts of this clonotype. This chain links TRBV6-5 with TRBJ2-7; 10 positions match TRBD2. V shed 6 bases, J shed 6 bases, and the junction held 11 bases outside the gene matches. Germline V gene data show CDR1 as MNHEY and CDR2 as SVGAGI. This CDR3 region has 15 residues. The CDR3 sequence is CASSLLLAGRGEQYF. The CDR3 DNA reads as TGTGCCAGCAGCTTACTACTAGCGGGAAGAGGCGAGCAGTACTTC.

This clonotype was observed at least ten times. In DNA form, the CDR3 reads TGTGCTAGTGGTGGTACAGGGGGCGCCCACACCGGGGAGCTGTTTTTT. Its protein product is CASGGTGGAHTGELFF. The chain links TRBV12-5 to TRBJ2-2; TRBD1 aligns across 9 bases. The CDR3 has 16 residues. The trim removed 5 bases at V and 3 bases at J, leaving 7 bases unmatched. CDR1 LGHNT and CDR2 FRNRAP come from the germline V gene.

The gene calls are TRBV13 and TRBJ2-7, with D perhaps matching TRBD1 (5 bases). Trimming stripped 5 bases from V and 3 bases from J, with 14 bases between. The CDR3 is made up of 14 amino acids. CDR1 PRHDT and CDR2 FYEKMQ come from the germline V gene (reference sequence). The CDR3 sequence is CASSIMGQGYEQYF. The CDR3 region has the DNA TGTGCCAGCAGCATAATGGGGCAGGGCTACGAGCAGTACTTC.

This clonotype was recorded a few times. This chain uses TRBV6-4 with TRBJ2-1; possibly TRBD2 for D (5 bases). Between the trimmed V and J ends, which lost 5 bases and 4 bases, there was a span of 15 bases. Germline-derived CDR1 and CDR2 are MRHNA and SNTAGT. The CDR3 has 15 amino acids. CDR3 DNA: TGTGCCAGCAGTCAAGCTAGCAACACATACAATGAGCAGTTCTTC. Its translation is CASSQASNTYNEQFF.

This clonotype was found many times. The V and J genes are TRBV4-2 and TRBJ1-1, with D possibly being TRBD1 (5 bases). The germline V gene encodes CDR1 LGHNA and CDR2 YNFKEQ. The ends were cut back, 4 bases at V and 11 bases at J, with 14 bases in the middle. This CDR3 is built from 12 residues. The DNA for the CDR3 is TGTGCCAGCAGCCCGACGGGGCAGGGTGCTTTCTTT. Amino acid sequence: CASSPTGQGAFF.

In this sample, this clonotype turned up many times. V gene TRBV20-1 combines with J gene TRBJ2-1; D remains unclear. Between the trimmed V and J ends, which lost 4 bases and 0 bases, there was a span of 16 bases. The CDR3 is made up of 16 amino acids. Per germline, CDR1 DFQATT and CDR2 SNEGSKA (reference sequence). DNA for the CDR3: TGCAGTGCTACCCCTGGTTGGTGGAGCTCCTACAATGAGCAGTTCTTC. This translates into CSATPGWWSSYNEQFF.

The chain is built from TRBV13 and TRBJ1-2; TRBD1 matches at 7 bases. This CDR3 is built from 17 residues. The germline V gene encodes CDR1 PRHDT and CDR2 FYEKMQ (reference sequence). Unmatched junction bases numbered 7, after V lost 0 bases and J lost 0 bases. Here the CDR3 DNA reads TGTGCCAGCAGCTTAGGCCTGTTCAGGGGGACTAACTATGGCTACACCTTC. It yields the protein CASSLGLFRGTNYGYTF.

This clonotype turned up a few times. The CDR3 bases are TGTGCCAGCAGCTTTTACGGGGGCCAGGGCACAGATACGCAGTATTTT. Protein product: CASSFYGGQGTDTQYF. This chain joins TRBV11-2 and TRBJ2-3, with D perhaps matching TRBD1 or TRBD2 (6 bases each). CDR1 is SGHAT and CDR2 is FQNNGV in the germline V gene. The CDR3 is made up of 16 amino acids. V lost 3 bases and J lost 1, with 14 bases in between.

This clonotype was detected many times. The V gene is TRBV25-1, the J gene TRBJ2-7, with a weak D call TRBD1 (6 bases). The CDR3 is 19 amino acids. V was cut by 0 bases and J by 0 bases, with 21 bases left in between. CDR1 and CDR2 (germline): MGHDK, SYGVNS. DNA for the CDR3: TGTGCCAGCAGTGAATACCGCCGGGACACAGGATATGACTCCTACGAGCAGTACTTC. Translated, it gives CASSEYRRDTGYDSYEQYF.